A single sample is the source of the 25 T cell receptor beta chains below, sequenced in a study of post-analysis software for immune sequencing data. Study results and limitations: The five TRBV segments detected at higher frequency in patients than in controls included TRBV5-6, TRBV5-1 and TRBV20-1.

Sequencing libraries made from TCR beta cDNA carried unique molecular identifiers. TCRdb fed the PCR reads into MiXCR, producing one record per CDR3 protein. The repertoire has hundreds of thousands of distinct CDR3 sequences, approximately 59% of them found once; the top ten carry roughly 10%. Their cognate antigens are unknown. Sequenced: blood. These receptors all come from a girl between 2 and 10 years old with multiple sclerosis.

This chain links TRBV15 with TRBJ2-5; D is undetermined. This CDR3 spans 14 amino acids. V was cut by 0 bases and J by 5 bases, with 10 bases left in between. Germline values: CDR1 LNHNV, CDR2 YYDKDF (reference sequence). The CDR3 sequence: CATSRDQLGETQYF. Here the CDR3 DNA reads TGTGCCACCAGCAGAGACCAACTGGGGGAGACCCAGTACTTC.

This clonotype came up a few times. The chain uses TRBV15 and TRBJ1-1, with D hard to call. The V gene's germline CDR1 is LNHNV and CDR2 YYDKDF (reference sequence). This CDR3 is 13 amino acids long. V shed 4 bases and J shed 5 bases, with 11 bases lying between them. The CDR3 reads CATSTLQMTEAFF. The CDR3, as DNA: TGTGCCACCAGCACCCTGCAGATGACTGAAGCTTTCTTT. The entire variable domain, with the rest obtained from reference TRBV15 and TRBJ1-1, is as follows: DAMVIQNPRYQVTQFGKPVTLSCSQTLNHNVMYWYQQKSSQAPKLLFHYYDKDFNNEADTPDNFQSRRPNTSFCFLDIRSPGLGDTAMYLCATSTLQMTEAFFGQGTRLTVV.

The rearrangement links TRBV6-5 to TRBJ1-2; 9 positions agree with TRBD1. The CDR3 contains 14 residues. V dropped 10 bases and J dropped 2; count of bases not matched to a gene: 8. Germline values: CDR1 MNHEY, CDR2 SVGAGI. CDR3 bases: TGTGCCACGTACCCGGGGACAGGGAACTATGGCTACACCTTC. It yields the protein CATYPGTGNYGYTF.

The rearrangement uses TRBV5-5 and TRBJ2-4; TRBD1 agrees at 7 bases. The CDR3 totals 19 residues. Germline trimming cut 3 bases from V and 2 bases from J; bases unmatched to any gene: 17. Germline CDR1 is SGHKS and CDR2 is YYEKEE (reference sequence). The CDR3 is CASSSNIPGQPLSKNIQYF. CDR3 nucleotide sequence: TGTGCCAGCAGCTCCAATATTCCGGGACAGCCCCTTTCCAAAAACATTCAGTACTTC. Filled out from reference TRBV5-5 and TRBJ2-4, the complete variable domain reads DAGVTQSPTHLIKTRGQQVTLRCSPISGHKSVSWYQQVLGQGPQFIFQYYEKEERGRGNFPDRFSARQFPNYSSELNVNALLLGDSALYLCASSSNIPGQPLSKNIQYFGAGTRLSVL.

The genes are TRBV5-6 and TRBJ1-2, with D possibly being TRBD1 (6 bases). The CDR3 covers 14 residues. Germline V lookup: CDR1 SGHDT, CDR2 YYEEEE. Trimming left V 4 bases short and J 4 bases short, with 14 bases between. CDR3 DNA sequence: TGTGCCAGCAGCCCCCCTGACAGGTCCTATGGCTACACCTTC. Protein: CASSPPDRSYGYTF.

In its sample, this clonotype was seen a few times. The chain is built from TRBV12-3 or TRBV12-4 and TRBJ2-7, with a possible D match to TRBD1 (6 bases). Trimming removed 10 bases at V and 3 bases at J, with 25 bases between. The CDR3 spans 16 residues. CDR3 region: CATSLIIPTGSYEQYF. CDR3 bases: TGTGCCACTTCACTTATCATTCCCACAGGGAGCTACGAGCAGTACTTC.

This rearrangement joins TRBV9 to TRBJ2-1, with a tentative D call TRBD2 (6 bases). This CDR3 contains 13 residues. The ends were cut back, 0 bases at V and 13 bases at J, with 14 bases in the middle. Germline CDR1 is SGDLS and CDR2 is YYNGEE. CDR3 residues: CASSVDLSGVQFF. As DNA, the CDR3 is TGTGCCAGCAGCGTAGATCTCTCGGGAGTTCAGTTCTTC.

The CDR3 reads CATSRGSDLTYEQYF. The CDR3 nucleotides read TGTGCCACCAGCAGAGGGTCCGACTTAACCTACGAGCAGTACTTC. The chain has TRBV15 and TRBJ2-7, with no clear D. Between the trimmed V and J ends, which lost 1 base and 2 bases, there was a span of 12 bases. This CDR3 is built from 15 residues. The germline CDR1 and CDR2 sequences are LNHNV and YYDKDF (reference sequence). Using reference TRBV15 and TRBJ2-7 for the parts outside the CDR3, the full variable domain is DAMVIQNPRYQVTQFGKPVTLSCSQTLNHNVMYWYQQKSSQAPKLLFHYYDKDFNNEADTPDNFQSRRPNTSFCFLDIRSPGLGDTAMYLCATSRGSDLTYEQYFGPGTRLTVT.

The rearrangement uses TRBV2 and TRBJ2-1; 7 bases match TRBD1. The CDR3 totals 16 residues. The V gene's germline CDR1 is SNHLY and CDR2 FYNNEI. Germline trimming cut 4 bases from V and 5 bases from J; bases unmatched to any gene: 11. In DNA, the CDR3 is TGTGCCAGCAGTGGGGGGACGGGGACAGCAAACAATGAGCAGTTCTTC. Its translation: CASSGGTGTANNEQFF.

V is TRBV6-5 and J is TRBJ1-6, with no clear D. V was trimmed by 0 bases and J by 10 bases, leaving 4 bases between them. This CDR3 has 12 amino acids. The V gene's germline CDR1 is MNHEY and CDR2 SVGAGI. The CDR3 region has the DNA TGTGCCAGCAGTTACTCTGGCTCACCCCTCCACTTT. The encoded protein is CASSYSGSPLHF.

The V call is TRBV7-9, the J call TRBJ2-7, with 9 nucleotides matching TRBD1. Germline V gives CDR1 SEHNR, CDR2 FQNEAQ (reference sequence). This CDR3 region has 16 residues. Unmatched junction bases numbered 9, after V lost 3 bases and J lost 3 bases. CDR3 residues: CASSFPDGTGHYEQYF. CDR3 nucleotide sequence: TGTGCCAGCAGCTTCCCGGACGGGACAGGGCACTACGAGCAGTACTTC.

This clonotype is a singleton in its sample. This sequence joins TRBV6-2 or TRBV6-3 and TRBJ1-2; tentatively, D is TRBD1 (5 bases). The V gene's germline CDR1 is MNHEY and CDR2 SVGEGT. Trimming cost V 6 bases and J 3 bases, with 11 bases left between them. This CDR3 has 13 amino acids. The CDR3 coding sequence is TGTGCCAGCAGCAAGACAGTATACTATGGCTACACCTTC. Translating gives CASSKTVYYGYTF.

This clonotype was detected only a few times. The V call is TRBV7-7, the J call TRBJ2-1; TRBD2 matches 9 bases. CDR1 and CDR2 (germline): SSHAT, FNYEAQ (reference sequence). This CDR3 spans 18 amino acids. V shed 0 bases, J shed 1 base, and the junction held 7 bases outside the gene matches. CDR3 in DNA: TGTGCCAGCAGCTTAGCCATTAGCGGGGGTACTTCCTACAATGAGCAGTTCTTC. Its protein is CASSLAISGGTSYNEQFF.

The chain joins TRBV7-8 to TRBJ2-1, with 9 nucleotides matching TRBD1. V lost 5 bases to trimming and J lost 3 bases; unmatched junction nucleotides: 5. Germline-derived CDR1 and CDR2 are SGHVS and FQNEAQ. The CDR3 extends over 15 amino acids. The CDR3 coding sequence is TGTGCCAGCAGCACCTCGACAGGGGGCTACAATGAGCAGTTCTTC. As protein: CASSTSTGGYNEQFF.

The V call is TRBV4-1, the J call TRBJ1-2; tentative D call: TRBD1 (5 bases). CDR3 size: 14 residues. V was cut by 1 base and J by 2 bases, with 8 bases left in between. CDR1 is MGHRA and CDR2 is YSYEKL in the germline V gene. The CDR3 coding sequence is TGCGCCAGCAGCCAAGTACAGGCAAACTATGGCTACACCTTC. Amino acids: CASSQVQANYGYTF.

The CDR3 DNA is TGCAGTGCTAGAGATCTTGGCAGGGGGGGGGGAGAGACCCAGTACTTC. This translates into CSARDLGRGGGETQYF. The J gene is TRBJ2-5, the V gene TRBV20-1; D assignment may be TRBD1 or TRBD2 (7 bases each). Germline-derived CDR1 and CDR2 are DFQATT and SNEGSKA (reference sequence). This CDR3 has 16 residues. Trimming took 0 bases from V and 4 from J, leaving 18 bases between them.

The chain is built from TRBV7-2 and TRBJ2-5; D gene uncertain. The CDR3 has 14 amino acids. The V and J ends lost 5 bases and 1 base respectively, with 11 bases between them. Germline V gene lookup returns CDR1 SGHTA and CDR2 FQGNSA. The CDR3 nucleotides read TGTGCCAGCAGCCTTAGGCAGTCCCAAGAGACCCAGTACTTC. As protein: CASSLRQSQETQYF.

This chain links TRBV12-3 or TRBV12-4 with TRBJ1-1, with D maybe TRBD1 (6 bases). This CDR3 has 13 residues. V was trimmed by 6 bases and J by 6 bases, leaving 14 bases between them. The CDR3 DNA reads TGTGCCAGCAGACAGGGATCTCTAGCTGAAGCTTTCTTT. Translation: CASRQGSLAEAFF.

CDR3 nucleotide sequence: TGCAGCGGAGACTTAACTAGCACCTACAATGAGCAGTTCTTC. It codes for CSGDLTSTYNEQFF. The chain carries TRBV29-1 and TRBJ2-1; D is perhaps TRBD2 (6 bases). From germline, CDR1 is SQVTM and CDR2 ANQGSEA. The CDR3 extends over 14 amino acids. V lost 7 bases and J 2 bases, leaving 15 bases between the germline ends.

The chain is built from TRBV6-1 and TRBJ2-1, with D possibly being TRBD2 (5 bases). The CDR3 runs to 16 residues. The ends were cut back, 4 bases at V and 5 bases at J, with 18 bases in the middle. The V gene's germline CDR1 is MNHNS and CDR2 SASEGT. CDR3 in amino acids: CASSADFRLRNNEQFF. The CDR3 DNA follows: TGTGCCAGCAGTGCGGACTTTCGGCTCAGGAACAATGAGCAGTTCTTC.

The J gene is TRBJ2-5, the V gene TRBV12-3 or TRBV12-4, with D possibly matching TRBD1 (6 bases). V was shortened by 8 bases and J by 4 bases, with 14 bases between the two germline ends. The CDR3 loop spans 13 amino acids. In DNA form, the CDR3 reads TGTGCCAGCGGCTGGGGGCCGGGAGAGACCCAGTACTTC. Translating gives CASGWGPGETQYF.

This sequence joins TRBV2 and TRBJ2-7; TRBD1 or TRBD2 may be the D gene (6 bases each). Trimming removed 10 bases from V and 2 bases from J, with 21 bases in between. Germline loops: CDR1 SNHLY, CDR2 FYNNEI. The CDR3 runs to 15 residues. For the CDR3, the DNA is TGTGCCACCCAAGGGGCCGGGGGCAATCCCTACGAGCAGTACTTC. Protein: CATQGAGGNPYEQYF.

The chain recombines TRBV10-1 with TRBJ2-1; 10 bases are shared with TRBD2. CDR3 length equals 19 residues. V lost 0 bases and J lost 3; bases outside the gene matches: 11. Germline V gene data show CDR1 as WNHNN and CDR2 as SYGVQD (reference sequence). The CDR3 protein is CASSESPSGSIGNYNEQFF. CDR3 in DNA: TGCGCCAGCAGTGAGTCACCTAGCGGGAGTATCGGGAACTACAATGAGCAGTTCTTC.

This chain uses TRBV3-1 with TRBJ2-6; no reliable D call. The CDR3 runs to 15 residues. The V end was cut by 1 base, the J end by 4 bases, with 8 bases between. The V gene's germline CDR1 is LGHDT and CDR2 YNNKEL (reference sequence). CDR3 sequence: CASSQGPPGANVLTF. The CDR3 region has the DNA TGTGCCAGCAGCCAAGGCCCCCCCGGGGCCAACGTCCTGACTTTC.

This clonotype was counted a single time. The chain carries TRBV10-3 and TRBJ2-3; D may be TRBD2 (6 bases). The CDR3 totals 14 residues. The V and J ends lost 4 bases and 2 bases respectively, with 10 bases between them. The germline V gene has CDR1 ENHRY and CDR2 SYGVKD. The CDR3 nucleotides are TGTGCCATCAGTGGGACTAATCCCACAGATACGCAGTATTTT. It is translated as CAISGTNPTDTQYF.